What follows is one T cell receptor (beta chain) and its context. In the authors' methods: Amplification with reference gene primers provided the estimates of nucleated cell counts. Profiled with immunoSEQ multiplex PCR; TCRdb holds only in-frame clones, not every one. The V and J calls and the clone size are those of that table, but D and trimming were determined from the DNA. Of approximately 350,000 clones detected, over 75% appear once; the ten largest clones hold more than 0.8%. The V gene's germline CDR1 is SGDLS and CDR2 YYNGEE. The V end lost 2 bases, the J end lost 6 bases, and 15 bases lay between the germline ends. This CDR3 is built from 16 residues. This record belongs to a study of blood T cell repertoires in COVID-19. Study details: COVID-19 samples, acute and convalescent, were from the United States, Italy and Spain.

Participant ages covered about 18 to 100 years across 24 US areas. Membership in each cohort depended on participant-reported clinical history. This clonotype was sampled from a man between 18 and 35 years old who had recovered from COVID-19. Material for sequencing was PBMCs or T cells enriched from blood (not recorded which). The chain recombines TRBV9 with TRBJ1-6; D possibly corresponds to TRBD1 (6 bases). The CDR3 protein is CASSVGAQVGNSPLHF. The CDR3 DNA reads TGTGCCAGCAGCGTGGGGGCCCAAGTTGGTAATTCACCCCTCCACTTT.